The 25 T cell receptor beta chains listed next were all sequenced from one sample in a study of blood T cell repertoires in COVID-19 (TCRdb year 2020). Library prep was done by the immunoSEQ multiplex PCR assay. Entries here come from immuneACCESS through TCRdb and include only in-frame sequences with V and J called. Some clones fail to appear in such tables; in the studies checked, an unresolved V gene covers under half of the shortfall, and the cause of the remainder is unknown. The sample contains 200,000 to 250,000 clones, about 93% of them found a single time. The top ten hold more than 0.7% of the sample. The sample was peripheral blood. Receptor source: a man aged 60 to 75 with COVID-19, enrolled during active disease.

The J gene is TRBJ1-1, the V gene TRBV19, with 7 bases fitting TRBD1. With V trimmed by 5 bases and J by 1 base, 4 bases remained unmatched. The germline CDR1 and CDR2 sequences are LNHDA and SQIVND (reference sequence). The CDR3 spans 14 residues. The CDR3 sequence: CASSPRQGNTEAFF. The DNA for the CDR3 is TGTGCCAGTAGTCCACGACAGGGGAACACTGAAGCTTTCTTT.

This clone is a singleton in its sample. V is TRBV5-4 and J is TRBJ1-2, with 7 bases matching TRBD1. J gave up 7 bases and V 0 bases, and 6 bases lay outside the gene matches. The CDR3 extends over 14 amino acids. Germline CDR1 is SGHNT and CDR2 is YYREEE (reference sequence). The CDR3 spells CASSLATGVGGYTF. CDR3 coding DNA: TGTGCCAGCAGCTTGGCCACAGGGGTTGGTGGCTACACCTTC. The full variable domain, rest sourced from reference TRBV5-4 and TRBJ1-2, is ETGVTQSPTHLIKTRGQQVTLRCSSQSGHNTVSWYQQALGQGPQFIFQYYREEENGRGNFPPRFSGLQFPNYSSELNVNALELDDSALYLCASSLATGVGGYTFGSGTRLTVV.

This chain uses TRBV5-1 with TRBJ1-2, with 11 bases aligning to TRBD1. Trimming at V came to 4 bases and at J to 4 bases, leaving 9 bases not matched to a gene. This CDR3 spans 16 amino acids. The germline gives CDR1 SGHRS, CDR2 YFSETQ. The CDR3 protein is CASSLQGQGAGYGYTF. The DNA of the CDR3 is TGCGCCAGCAGCCTACAAGGACAGGGGGCTGGCTATGGCTACACCTTC. Full variable domain (remainder filled in from reference TRBV5-1 and TRBJ1-2): KAGVTQTPRYLIKTRGQQVTLSCSPISGHRSVSWYQQTPGQGLQFLFEYFSETQRNKGNFPGRFSGRQFSNSRSEMNVSTLELGDSALYLCASSLQGQGAGYGYTFGSGTRLTVV.

V gene TRBV20-1 combines with J gene TRBJ1-1; D gene uncertain. V shed 3 bases and J shed 1 base, with 12 bases lying between them. The CDR3 length is 14 residues. CDR1 and CDR2 (germline): DFQATT, SNEGSKA (reference sequence). DNA of the CDR3: TGCAGTGCTAGTCCCGGCGGCCGGAACACTGAAGCTTTCTTT. Protein: CSASPGGRNTEAFF.

The chain has TRBV11-2 and TRBJ1-2; D ambiguous. This CDR3 region has 13 residues. V was clipped by 1 base and J by 4 bases, with 7 bases between them. Germline CDR1 and CDR2: SGHAT and FQNNGV. Here the CDR3 reads CASSLGGGYGYTF. CDR3 sequence (DNA): TGTGCCAGCAGCTTAGGAGGCGGCTATGGCTACACCTTC. The full variable domain, in which reference TRBV11-2 and TRBJ1-2 provide the parts outside the CDR3, is EAGVAQSPRYKIIEKRQSVAFWCNPISGHATLYWYQQILGQGPKLLIQFQNNGVVDDSQLPKDRFSAERLKGVDSTLKIQPAKLEDSAVYLCASSLGGGYGYTFGSGTRLTVV.

V is TRBV30 and J is TRBJ1-5; D remains ambiguous. V shed 0 bases and J shed 6 bases, with 12 bases lying between them. This CDR3 region has 14 residues. Per germline, CDR1 GTSNPN and CDR2 SVGIG (reference sequence). CDR3 DNA: TGTGCCTGGAGTGTCCCAGGCTCGCTTCAGCCCCAGCATTTT. This translates into CAWSVPGSLQPQHF.

The chain employs TRBV3-1 (or the pseudogene TRBV3-2) and TRBJ2-1, with a weak D call TRBD2 (5 bases). The CDR3 is 17 residues long. Trimming removed 3 bases at V and 5 bases at J, with 20 bases between. CDR1 LGHDT and CDR2 YNNKEL come from the germline V gene (reference sequence). CDR3 nucleotide sequence: TGTGCCAGCAGCCACCTACCGGGGTGGGGTTTTCACAATGAGCAGTTCTTC. The encoded protein is CASSHLPGWGFHNEQFF.

This chain joins TRBV5-6 and TRBJ1-2; TRBD1 is a possible D gene (6 bases). Germline loops: CDR1 SGHDT, CDR2 YYEEEE. V was trimmed by 4 bases and J by 2 bases, leaving 9 bases between them. The CDR3 has 13 amino acids. CDR3 bases: TGTGCCAGCAGCCCTACAGGGAACTATGGCTACACCTTC. This translates into CASSPTGNYGYTF.

A single count supports this clone. This chain joins TRBV2 and TRBJ1-4; 8 bases agree with TRBD1. The junction had 3 bases not matched to a gene; V was cut back by 6 bases and J by 3 bases. The V gene's germline CDR1 is SNHLY and CDR2 FYNNEI. The CDR3 consists of 14 residues. The CDR3 DNA follows: TGTGCCAGCAGCCCGGGACAGGCTAATGAAAAACTGTTTTTT. Translation gives CASSPGQANEKLFF.

The rearrangement uses TRBV7-3 and TRBJ2-1, with a possible D match to TRBD2 (5 bases). Trimming took 2 bases from V and 9 from J, leaving 14 bases between them. This CDR3 has 14 amino acids. Looked up from germline, CDR1 is SGHTA and CDR2 is FQGTGA. The CDR3 DNA reads TGTGCCAGCAGCTTAGGTGGTAGCGTGGGTGAGCAGTTCTTC. Its protein product is CASSLGGSVGEQFF.

The chain uses TRBV4-3 and TRBJ2-3; 8 positions match TRBD1. V shed 6 bases and J 4 bases; nucleotides not matched to a gene: 9. CDR3 size: 15 residues. Germline CDR1 and CDR2: LGHNA and YSLEER. CDR3 region: CASSPRGQGPDTQYF. Written as DNA, the CDR3 is TGCGCCAGCAGTCCCCGAGGACAGGGCCCAGATACGCAGTATTTT.

The genes are TRBV19 and TRBJ1-2; no clear D gene. V lost 2 bases to trimming and J lost 4 bases, with 11 bases between them. This CDR3 spans 14 amino acids. Germline V CDR1 and CDR2: LNHDA, SQIVND (reference sequence). The CDR3 DNA sequence: TGTGCCAGTAGTATAAGTGCGGGTCCCTATGGCTACACCTTC. This gives the protein CASSISAGPYGYTF.

The chain employs TRBV27 and TRBJ2-2; possible D gene TRBD2, 6 bases. The V and J ends lost 3 bases and 7 bases respectively, with 15 bases between them. The CDR3 spans 15 residues. Looked up from germline, CDR1 is MNHEY and CDR2 is SMNVEV (reference sequence). The CDR3 loop reads CASSFTERVDGELFF. CDR3 bases: TGTGCCAGCAGTTTCACCGAGCGGGTGGACGGGGAGCTGTTTTTT.

This clone appeared a few times. The chain has TRBV7-9 and TRBJ2-1; D is ambiguous. V was pared by 1 base and J by 7 bases, with 8 bases between. The CDR3 length is 13 residues. CDR1 and CDR2 (germline): SEHNR, FQNEAQ (reference sequence). CDR3 loop: CASSLVRQNEQFF. The CDR3, as DNA: TGTGCCAGCAGCTTAGTACGACAAAATGAGCAGTTCTTC.

The rearrangement joins TRBV7-2 to TRBJ1-1; D is unresolved. V was clipped by 3 bases and J by 1 base, with 6 bases between them. Germline CDR1 SGHTA, CDR2 FQGNSA. CDR3 length: 13 residues. DNA of the CDR3: TGTGCCAGCAGCTTTTCAGGGAACACTGAAGCTTTCTTT. This translates into CASSFSGNTEAFF.

CDR3 nucleotide sequence: TGTGCTAGTGGAGAAGGGGGCAATCAGCCCCAGCATTTT. Residues: CASGEGGNQPQHF. The chain carries TRBV12-5 and TRBJ1-5; tentatively, D is TRBD1 (5 bases). This CDR3 region has 13 residues. CDR1 and CDR2 from the germline V gene are LGHNT and FRNRAP. V was clipped by 6 bases and J by 2 bases, with 8 bases between them.

This chain uses TRBV3-1 (or the pseudogene TRBV3-2) with TRBJ2-1; TRBD1 matches at 7 bases. V lost 6 bases and J lost 9; bases outside the gene matches: 11. CDR1 is LGHDT and CDR2 is YNNKEL in the germline V gene (reference sequence). CDR3 length: 14 residues. This CDR3 reads CASSPGTVKGEQFF. The CDR3 DNA reads as TGTGCCAGCAGTCCCGGGACAGTTAAAGGTGAGCAGTTCTTC.

The rearrangement links TRBV28 to TRBJ1-2, with TRBD1 identical over 8 bases. After removal of 6 bases from V and 8 bases from J, the junction contained 8 bases not matched to a gene. The CDR3 is 13 residues long. CDR1 and CDR2 from the germline V gene are MDHEN and SYDVKM. CDR3 region: CASSSGQGGGYTF. Written as DNA, the CDR3 is TGTGCCAGCAGCTCCGGACAGGGTGGGGGCTACACCTTC.

The chain recombines TRBV19 with TRBJ1-5, with TRBD1 matching 9 bases. The CDR3 is 15 residues long. Germline V lookup: CDR1 LNHDA, CDR2 SQIVND (reference sequence). V was clipped by 5 bases and J by 4 bases; unmatched bases: 6. As DNA, the CDR3 is TGTGCCAGTAGTCACCCGGGACAGGGTAATCAGCCCCAGCATTTT. This codes for CASSHPGQGNQPQHF.

V usage is TRBV2 and J usage is TRBJ1-6; 7 bases match TRBD1. V lost 5 bases to trimming and J lost 7 bases; unmatched junction nucleotides: 8. Germline CDR1 reads SNHLY; CDR2 reads FYNNEI. This CDR3 has 15 amino acids. CDR3: CASSRTGVANSPLHF. The CDR3, as DNA: TGTGCCAGCAGTCGTACAGGGGTAGCAAATTCACCCCTCCACTTT.

This clone was seen only once. This chain links TRBV6-5 with TRBJ2-1; TRBD1 agrees at 9 bases. After removal of 6 bases from V and 2 bases from J, the junction contained 5 bases not matched to a gene. The V gene's germline CDR1 is MNHEY and CDR2 SVGAGI. The CDR3 loop spans 15 amino acids. CDR3 amino acids: CASRLDRGAYNEQFF. CDR3 in DNA: TGTGCCAGCAGACTCGACAGGGGGGCCTACAATGAGCAGTTCTTC.

Written as DNA, the CDR3 is TGCACCAGCAGCCAAGATGAGCAGGGCGGGACTTTCTACGAGCAGTACTTC. This codes for CTSSQDEQGGTFYEQYF. The J gene is TRBJ2-7, the V gene TRBV1; the table's TRBD2 call for D was not verified on the DNA. TRBV1 is annotated as a pseudogene. CDR3 length: 17 residues.

The chain joins TRBV5-4 to TRBJ2-2; D remains ambiguous. The V and J ends lost 3 bases and 6 bases respectively, with 15 bases between them. The CDR3 spans 15 residues. Germline assignment: CDR1 SGHNT and CDR2 YYREEE (reference sequence). The DNA of the CDR3 is TGTGCCAGCAGCTCCAAATCCTTTCGGGCCGGGGAGCTGTTTTTT. Amino acid sequence: CASSSKSFRAGELFF.

The V and J genes are TRBV27 and TRBJ2-7; maybe TRBD1 (6 bases). V lost 0 bases, J lost 7 bases, and 16 bases lay in between. CDR3 length: 15 amino acids. Germline assignment: CDR1 MNHEY and CDR2 SMNVEV (reference sequence). CDR3 nucleotide sequence: TGTGCCAGCAGTTTATCCCAGGGGACGGCCGGGGAGCAGTACTTC. This sequence encodes CASSLSQGTAGEQYF.

The V and J genes are TRBV4-1 and TRBJ2-1; D unresolved. Looked up from germline, CDR1 is MGHRA and CDR2 is YSYEKL. The CDR3 covers 16 residues. Between the trimmed V and J ends, which lost 2 bases and 2 bases, there was a span of 13 bases. The CDR3 sequence: CASSQLDMLAYNEQFF. CDR3 nucleotides: TGCGCCAGCAGCCAACTCGACATGCTGGCCTACAATGAGCAGTTCTTC.